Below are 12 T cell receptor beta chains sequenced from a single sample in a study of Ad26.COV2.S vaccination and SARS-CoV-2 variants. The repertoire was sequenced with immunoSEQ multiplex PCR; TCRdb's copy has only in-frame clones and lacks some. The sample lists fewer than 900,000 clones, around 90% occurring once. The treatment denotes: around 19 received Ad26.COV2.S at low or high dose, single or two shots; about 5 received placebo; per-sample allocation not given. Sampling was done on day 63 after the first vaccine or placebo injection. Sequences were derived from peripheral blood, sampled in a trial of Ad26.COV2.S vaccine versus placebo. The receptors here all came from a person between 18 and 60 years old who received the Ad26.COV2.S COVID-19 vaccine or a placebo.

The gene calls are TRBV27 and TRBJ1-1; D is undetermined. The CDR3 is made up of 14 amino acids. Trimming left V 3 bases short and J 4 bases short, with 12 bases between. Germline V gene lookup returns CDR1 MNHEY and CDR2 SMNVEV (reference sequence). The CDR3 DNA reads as TGTGCCAGCAGTTTCTGGGGTGAAGGCACTGAAGCTTTCTTT. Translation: CASSFWGEGTEAFF.

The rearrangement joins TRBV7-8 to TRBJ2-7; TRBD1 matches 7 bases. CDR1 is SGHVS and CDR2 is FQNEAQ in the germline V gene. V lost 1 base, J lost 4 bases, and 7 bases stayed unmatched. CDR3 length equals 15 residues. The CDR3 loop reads CASSLGQGVHYEQYF. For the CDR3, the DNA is TGTGCCAGCAGCTTAGGTCAGGGGGTTCATTACGAGCAGTACTTC.

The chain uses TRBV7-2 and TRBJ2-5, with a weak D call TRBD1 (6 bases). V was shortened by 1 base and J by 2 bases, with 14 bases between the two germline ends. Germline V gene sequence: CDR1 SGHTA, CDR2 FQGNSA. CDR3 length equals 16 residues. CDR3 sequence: CASSLGPTTGQETQYF. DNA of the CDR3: TGTGCCAGCAGCTTAGGACCTACGACAGGACAAGAGACCCAGTACTTC.

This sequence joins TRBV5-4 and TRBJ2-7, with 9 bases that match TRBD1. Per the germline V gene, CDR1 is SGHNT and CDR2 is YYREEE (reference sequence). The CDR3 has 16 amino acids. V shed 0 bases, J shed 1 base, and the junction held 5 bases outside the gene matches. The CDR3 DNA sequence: TGTGCCAGCAGCTTGGGCCGGGACAGGGCGTCCTACGAGCAGTACTTC. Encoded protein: CASSLGRDRASYEQYF.

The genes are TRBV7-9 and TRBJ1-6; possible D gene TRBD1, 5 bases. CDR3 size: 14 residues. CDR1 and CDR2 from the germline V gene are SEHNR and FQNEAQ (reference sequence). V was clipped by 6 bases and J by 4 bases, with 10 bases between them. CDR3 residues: CASSQTVYNSPLHF. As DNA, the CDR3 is TGTGCCAGCAGTCAGACAGTTTATAATTCACCCCTCCACTTT.

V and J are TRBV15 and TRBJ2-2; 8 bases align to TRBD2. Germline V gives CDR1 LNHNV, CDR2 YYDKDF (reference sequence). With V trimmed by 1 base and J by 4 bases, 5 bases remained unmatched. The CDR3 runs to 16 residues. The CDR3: CATSRVGLAGTGELFF. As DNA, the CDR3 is TGTGCCACCAGCAGAGTGGGGCTAGCGGGCACCGGGGAGCTGTTTTTT.

CDR3 loop: CASSLESYSGNTIYF. CDR3 coding DNA: TGCGCCAGCAGCTTGGAAAGCTACTCTGGAAACACCATATATTTT. The V and J genes are TRBV5-1 and TRBJ1-3, with D hard to call. The germline gives CDR1 SGHRS, CDR2 YFSETQ. This CDR3 comprises 15 residues. V gave up 0 bases and J gave up 0 bases, with 7 bases separating them.

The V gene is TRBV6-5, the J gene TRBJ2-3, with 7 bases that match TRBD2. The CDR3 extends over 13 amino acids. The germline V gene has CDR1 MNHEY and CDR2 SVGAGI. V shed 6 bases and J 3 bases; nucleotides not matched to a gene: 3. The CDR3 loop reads CASRRLATDTQYF. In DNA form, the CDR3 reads TGTGCCAGCAGAAGACTAGCAACAGATACGCAGTATTTT.

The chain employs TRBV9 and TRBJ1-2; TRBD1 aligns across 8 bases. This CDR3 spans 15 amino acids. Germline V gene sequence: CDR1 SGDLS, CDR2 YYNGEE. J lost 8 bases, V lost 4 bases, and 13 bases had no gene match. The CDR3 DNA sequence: TGTGCCAGCAGCCCACCCCGGACAGGGAAATACGGCTACACCTTC. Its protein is CASSPPRTGKYGYTF.

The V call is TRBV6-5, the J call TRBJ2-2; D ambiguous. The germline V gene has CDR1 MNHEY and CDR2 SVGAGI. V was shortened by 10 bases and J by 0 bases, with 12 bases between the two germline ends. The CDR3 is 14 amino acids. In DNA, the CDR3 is TGTGCCACCAGGAAGGCACCGAACACCGGGGAGCTGTTTTTT. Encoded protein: CATRKAPNTGELFF.

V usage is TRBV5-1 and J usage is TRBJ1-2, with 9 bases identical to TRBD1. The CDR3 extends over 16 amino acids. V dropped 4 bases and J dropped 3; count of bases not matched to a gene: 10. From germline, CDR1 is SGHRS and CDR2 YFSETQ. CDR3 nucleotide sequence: TGCGCCAGCAGCGAGACTCCGACAGGGGGGGACTATGGCTACACCTTC. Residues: CASSETPTGGDYGYTF.

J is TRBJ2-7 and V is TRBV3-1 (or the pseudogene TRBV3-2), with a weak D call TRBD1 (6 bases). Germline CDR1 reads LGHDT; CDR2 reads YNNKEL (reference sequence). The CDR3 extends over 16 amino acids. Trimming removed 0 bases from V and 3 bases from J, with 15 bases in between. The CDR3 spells CASSQEDDRLVYEQYF. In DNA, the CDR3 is TGTGCCAGCAGCCAAGAGGATGACAGGCTTGTCTACGAGCAGTACTTC.